This TCR beta chain stems from a study of blood T cell repertoires in COVID-19. Study at large: Samples of COVID-19 (acute and convalescent) were obtained from the United States, Italy and Spain. T cells, B-cell-depleted T cells, or PBMCs supplied cDNA or gDNA.

Source study methods: Scientists estimated how many nucleated cells there were by amplifying reference gene primers. Repertoires were generated with immunoSEQ multiplex PCR, while TCRdb's copy carries only in-frame clones and drops some. For V, J and clone size, that table is used; D and trimming come from the DNA. The data hold over 200,000 clones, with 87% observed a single time. This CDR3 region has 15 residues. V was clipped by 4 bases and J by 4 bases, with 16 bases between them. CDR1 and CDR2 from the germline V gene are SGHTA and FQGNSA. The sequence derives from a woman under 30 who had recovered from COVID-19. The sequencing sample was made of peripheral blood. The J gene is TRBJ2-5, the V gene TRBV7-2; D is perhaps TRBD2 (6 bases). The CDR3: CASSYSGSRVETQYF. The CDR3 DNA reads as TGTGCCAGCAGCTATAGCGGTTCCCGGGTAGAGACCCAGTACTTC.